This T cell receptor beta chain was recovered during a study of blood T cell repertoires in COVID-19. V shed 5 bases and J shed 11 bases, with 14 bases lying between them. Germline loops: CDR1 SQVTM, CDR2 ANQGSEA. This CDR3 has 11 amino acids. Sequenced by immunoSEQ multiplex PCR; TCRdb stores in-frame clones only, minus some. The data show hundreds of thousands of clones, approximately 92% seen once. The sequenced material came from PBMCs or T cells enriched from blood (not recorded which). The receptor's source is a man aged 30 to 39 who had recovered from COVID-19. The chain carries TRBV29-1 and TRBJ2-3; D is perhaps TRBD2 (6 bases). This CDR3 reads CSVSAGTGQYF. The CDR3 coding sequence is TGCAGCGTTTCCGCGGGGACGGGGCAGTATTTT.